The T cell receptor beta chain described here comes from a study of cytomegalovirus exposure and HLA in healthy donors (TCRdb year 2017). About the full investigation: According to an earlier analysis of several hundred of the donors, 200 million or so T cells yielded some 120 million unique TCR beta sequences and around 300 Gb of sequence data. Of the roughly 420 genotyped donors, less than 85% were placed in the genetic ancestry cluster associated with self-reported Caucasian donors. In addition to the first cohort of approximately 670 subjects, a separate validation cohort of 120 different subjects was used. To study patterns of TCR occurrence, a later analysis re-analyzed previously published TCR beta repertoires from more than 550 donors and added high-resolution HLA genotyping. Donor age, sex, ethnicity and CMV serostatus were compiled together with the repertoire data. On average, around 240,000 unique TCR beta nucleotide sequences were sequenced per donor among 398 genotyped donors of the cohort, with around 19% of those sequences being non-productive. Approximately 330 gigabases of sequencing data and around 90 million unique TCR sequences made up an early release that covered nearly 650 HLA-typed donors. All discovery cohort repertoires had been generated on a single sequencing platform. To decide whether each TCR beta V gene segment behaved as functional or pseudogenic, an earlier analysis of 587 of the donors relied on high-throughput TCR beta sequencing. The study profiled the T cell repertoires of under 700 subjects by immunosequencing and related them to cytomegalovirus serostatus. The number of donors typed differed by locus, with 629-630 for A, B, C, DRB1 and DQB1, 522 for DQA1, over 600 for DPA1, and 450 to 480 for DPB1. The study aimed to test whether signatures of past pathogen exposure could be identified by cataloging public T cell receptors. The study combined high-throughput TCR immunosequencing, statistical association of individual TCRs with disease status, and machine learning to predict cytomegalovirus infection status. The later analysis used no new phenotypic data to find candidate immune exposures, relying instead on TCR beta sequences and their occurrence across donors. Because of strong linkage in the cohort, five DR-DQ haplotypes were treated as single units for association and clustering. Class I and class II HLA loci were covered by the typing at four-digit resolution. A later genetic analysis took genome-wide SNP genotypes for about 65% of the 666 donors and used that subset as a discovery cohort.

Library generation was performed with the immunoSEQ multiplex PCR assay. A mixture of 60 forward primers for TCR Vbeta segments and 13 reverse primers for TCR Jbeta segments was used in the multiplex PCR. Amplification of the CDR3 region of rearranged TCR beta genes was performed with a multiplex PCR assay on genomic DNA. The amplified TCR beta libraries were sequenced on the Illumina HiSeq System as 87-base-pair reads. The authors' pipeline ran thus. A later analysis tallied 75 million to 95 million unique TCR beta chains across the roughly 610 repertoires, and approximately 12 million of those chains were shared by two or more donors. Raw reads were error-corrected and collapsed into unique sequences by a nearest-neighbor algorithm in which closely related sequences were merged to remove PCR and sequencing errors. V, D and J gene segments were assigned by aligning CDR3 sequences to IMGT reference sequences. For a sequence to be retained, at least a six-nucleotide match to both a V gene segment and a J gene segment was required. A rearrangement counted as productive if the CDR3 had no stop codons and remained in frame with V and J, and every other rearrangement counted as non-productive. CDR3 was defined by IMGT convention, running from the second conserved V-encoded cysteine to the conserved J-encoded phenylalanine. The earlier analysis of about 570 of the donors excluded any sequence lacking an unambiguous match to a single V gene segment. An earlier analysis of a few hundred of the donors called V segments functional above 56.7% productive rearrangements and segregating when the between-donor standard deviation exceeded 5%. A statistical classification framework was built to diagnose cytomegalovirus status from the catalog of TCR beta chain sequences. A later analysis assigned V and J genes by comparing TCR nucleotide sequences with IMGT/GENE-DB human TR gene sequences. The TCRdist pipeline was used in a later analysis to assign CDR3 sequences and most-parsimonious VDJ recombination scenarios. A later analysis defined each TCR beta chain by its CDR3 amino acid sequence plus V-gene family, and excluded reads lacking a unique V-gene family. A later analysis removed roughly 590 highly shared, low-generation-probability nucleotide sequences to deal with suspected cross-contamination and a sequencing artifact. In a later analysis, a clonal expansion index for each public chain was calculated from normalized within-repertoire ranks of inferred template counts. Generation probabilities in a later analysis came from a VDJ recombination model fitted to out-of-frame rearrangements, and those results were checked against IGoR. In a later analysis, TCR-TCR, TCR-HLA and TCR-CMV co-occurrence was scored with hypergeometric tests, and a repertoire-size bias correction was applied to TCR pairs. To estimate false discovery rates, a later analysis permuted the HLA or CMV assignments 20 times. In a later analysis, co-occurring TCRs were grouped using DBSCAN, with TCRdist sequence similarity added in when clustering inside HLA-allele-positive subsets. Repertoires with fewer than 30,000 or more than 120,000 public chains, plus five repertoires with anomalous nucleotide sharing, were excluded from co-occurrence clustering. TCRdb took over this immuneACCESS table, retaining in-frame rearrangements with V and J assigned. Such tables are incomplete; in checked studies, under half of the missing clones stem from an unresolved V gene, and the remainder is unexplained. The D gene and trimming were derived from the DNA, and the V and J assignments and clone size from that table. This sample has some 140,000 clones in its table, and 60% to 85% of those were observed once. Together, the top ten hold around 1.2% of the sample.

Regarding this clone: What antigen it recognizes has not been identified. No quality values exist for individual bases; no much larger clone is one base distant.

What the authors observed across the whole study: The 87-base-pair reads could not distinguish some IMGT-functional V segments, including TRBV6-2 and TRBV6-3, so those segments were excluded. For the cohort, immune exposure information was limited to CMV serostatus. In a later genetic analysis, fewer N-insertions in productive TCRs were reported among donors in an Asian-associated ancestry cluster than the roughly 700-donor mean. A later analysis found that TCR association rates varied across HLA loci, with DRB1 alleles showing the most associated TCRs and HLA-C alleles the fewest. A further reported finding was that TCR beta sequences accurately predicted the HLA-A and HLA-B alleles for most subjects in the first cohort. A total of 150 or so TCR beta chains were listed by the study as associated with cytomegalovirus. In an earlier analysis of some 550 of the donors, most TCR beta V segments were observed in productive rearrangements about 87% or about 30% of the time, broadly matching IMGT annotations. According to a later analysis, parvovirus B19, influenza, CMV and Epstein-Barr virus appeared linked to several top co-occurrence clusters. Only TCR beta chains were sequenced in this cohort, and the absence of alpha or paired-chain data limited detectable features. Linkage disequilibrium might explain the correlated functional status among segregating V segments, but an unknown experimental factor could not be excluded. In both the original and validation cohorts, the classifier was reported to diagnose cytomegalovirus status with high specificity and sensitivity. Strong co-occurrence of HLA alleles, especially DR and DQ, made assigning TCR associations to individual alleles difficult. In a later genetic analysis, a missense DCLRE1C variant was associated with V-gene and J-gene trimming of TCR beta chains, and the association was replicated in an independent cohort. Across donors, most TCR sequences were observed very rarely, whereas some public TCRs were present in many individuals. Because counts were too low, about 15 rarely observed V segments, including chromosome 9 orphons, were left out of the earlier analysis of approximately 580 of the donors. A later analysis found that most CMV-associated TCR beta chains appeared HLA-restricted, with HLA associations seemingly driven largely by CMV exposure. It was suggested by the authors that the approach could potentially be generalized to other disease states and immunological phenotypes. Specific HLA alleles were associated with roughly 17,000 TCR beta sequences at a false discovery rate of 0.05 in a later analysis. In vitro tests confirmed that a few of the cytomegalovirus-associated TCR beta chains recognize cytomegalovirus antigens. Because HLA typing was missing for some donors at each locus, association tests included only the typed subset. The presence/absence analyses assumed that sequencing depth was roughly uniform across donors, and that assumption may not be true. In a later analysis, HLA-associated TCR beta chains showed more clonal expansion and lower generation probabilities than non-associated chains that were equally common. The sequencing pipeline was judged likely to have produced a cluster of highly shared sequence variants as a technical artifact.

Including cysteine and phenylalanine, the CDR3 has 16 amino acids. Left in the record is the CDR3 DNA by itself, 48 bases read in frame from the first base. The CDR1 and CDR2 encoded by the germline V gene are SGDLS and YYNGEE. The V end gives up 0 bases and the J end 8 bases, leaving 6 bases in the junction not matched to a gene. In total, 500 to 700 healthy bone marrow donors made up the cohort. At the time of sampling, all cohort members were nominally healthy, though unrecorded immune exposures were likely present. The donor was CMV seropositive and belonged to the group of 250 to 350 seropositive cohort members. Every donor gave a peripheral blood sample, and the peripheral blood mononuclear cells from that sample were used for TCR beta sequencing. Genomic DNA extraction from the blood cell samples was performed with the Qiagen DNeasy Blood Extraction Kit.

Input material: PBMCs. This chain joins TRBV9 to TRBJ1-6, and 9 junctional nucleotides match TRBD1. The origin of this receptor is a male donor in good health and CMV-seropositive. CDR3 region: CASSVEGTGRYSPLHF. The nucleotides read TGTGCCAGCAGCGTAGAGGGGACAGGGCGGTATTCACCCCTCCACTTT. The full variable domain, completed from the reference TRBV9 and TRBJ1-6 proteins outside the CDR3, reads DSGVTQTPKHLITATGQRVTLRCSPRSGDLSVYWYQQSLDQGLQFLIQYYNGEERAKGNILERFSAQQFPDLHSELNLSSLELGDSALYFCASSVEGTGRYSPLHFGNGTRLTVT.